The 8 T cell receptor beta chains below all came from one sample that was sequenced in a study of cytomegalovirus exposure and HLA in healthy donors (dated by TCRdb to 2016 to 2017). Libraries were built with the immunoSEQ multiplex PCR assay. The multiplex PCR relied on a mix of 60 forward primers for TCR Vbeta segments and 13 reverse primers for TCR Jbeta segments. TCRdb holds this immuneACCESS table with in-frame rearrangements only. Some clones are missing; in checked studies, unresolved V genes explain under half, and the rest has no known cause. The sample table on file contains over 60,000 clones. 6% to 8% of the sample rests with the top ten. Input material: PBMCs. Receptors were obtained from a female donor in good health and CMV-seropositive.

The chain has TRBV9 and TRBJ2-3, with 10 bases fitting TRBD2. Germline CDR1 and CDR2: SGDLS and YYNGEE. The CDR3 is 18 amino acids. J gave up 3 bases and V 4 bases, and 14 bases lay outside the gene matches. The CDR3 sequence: CASSPQGLALSTTDTQYF. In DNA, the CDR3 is TGTGCCAGCAGCCCCCAGGGACTAGCGCTTTCGACAACAGATACGCAGTATTTT.

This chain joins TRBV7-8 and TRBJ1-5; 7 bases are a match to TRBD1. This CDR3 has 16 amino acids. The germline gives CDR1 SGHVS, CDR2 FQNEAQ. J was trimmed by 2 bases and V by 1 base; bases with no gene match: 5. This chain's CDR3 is CASSLDRGFGNQPQHF. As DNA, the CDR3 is TGTGCCAGCAGCTTAGACAGGGGATTCGGCAATCAGCCCCAGCATTTT.

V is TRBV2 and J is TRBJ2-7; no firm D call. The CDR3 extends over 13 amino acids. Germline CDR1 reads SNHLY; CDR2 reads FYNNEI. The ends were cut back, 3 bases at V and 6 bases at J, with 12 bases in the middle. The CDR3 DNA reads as TGTGCCAGCAGTGATGGGTATAACAGCGAGCAGTACTTC. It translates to CASSDGYNSEQYF.

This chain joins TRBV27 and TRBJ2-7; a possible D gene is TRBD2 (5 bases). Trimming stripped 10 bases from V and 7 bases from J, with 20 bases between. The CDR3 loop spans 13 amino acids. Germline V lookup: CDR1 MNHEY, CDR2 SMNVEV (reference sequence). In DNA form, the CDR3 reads TGTGCCACCGCGACTACCAGCAAGTCGGAGCAGTACTTC. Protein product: CATATTSKSEQYF.

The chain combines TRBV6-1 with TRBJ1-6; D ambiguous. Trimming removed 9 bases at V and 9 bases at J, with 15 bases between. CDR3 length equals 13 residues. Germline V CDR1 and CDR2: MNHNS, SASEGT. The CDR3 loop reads CASADRVGSPLHF. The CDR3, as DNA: TGTGCCAGTGCCGACCGGGTTGGTTCACCCCTCCACTTT.

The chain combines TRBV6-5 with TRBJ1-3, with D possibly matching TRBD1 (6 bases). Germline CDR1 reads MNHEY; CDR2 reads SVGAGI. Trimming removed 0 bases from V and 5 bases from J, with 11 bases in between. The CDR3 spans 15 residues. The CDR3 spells CASSYSRDNRNTIYF. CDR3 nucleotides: TGTGCCAGCAGTTACTCGAGGGACAACCGAAACACCATATATTTT.

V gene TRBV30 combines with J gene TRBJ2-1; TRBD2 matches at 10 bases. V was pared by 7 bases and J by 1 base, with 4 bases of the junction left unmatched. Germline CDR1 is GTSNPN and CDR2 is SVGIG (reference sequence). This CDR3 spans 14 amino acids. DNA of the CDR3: TGTGCCTCAGAGCGGGAGGGTTCCTACAATGAGCAGTTCTTC. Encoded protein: CASEREGSYNEQFF.

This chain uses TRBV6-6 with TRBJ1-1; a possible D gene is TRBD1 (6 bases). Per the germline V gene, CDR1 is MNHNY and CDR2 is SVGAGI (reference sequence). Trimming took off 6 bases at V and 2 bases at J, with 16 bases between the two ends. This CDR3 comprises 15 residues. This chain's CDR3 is CASRNSDRTNTEAFF. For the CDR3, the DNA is TGTGCCAGCAGGAACTCCGACAGGACTAACACTGAAGCTTTCTTT.